This T cell receptor beta chain was identified in a study of T cell repertoires in cytomegalovirus infection. The wider study: CMV infection plus the matching HLA type was flagged by public TCR beta signatures.

TCRdb re-derived calls from the reads in MiXCR, one entry per CDR3 protein. The sample contains some 180,000 distinct CDR3 sequences, about 21% of which appear only once. This clonotype was seen at least ten times. Its target is unknown. General study findings and limits: Cumulative frequency (of public TCR beta family members) identified carriers of CMV plus the relevant HLA. The ex vivo response was dominated by HLA-C-restricted CMV-specific TCR beta clonotypes.

V was pared by 1 base and J by 11 bases, with 7 bases of the junction left unmatched. Germline-derived CDR1 and CDR2 are SEHNR and FQNEAQ (reference sequence). This CDR3 is 13 amino acids long. The TCR originated in a human donor in good health (CMV status not recorded). Some clones in this sample may be carry-over from other donors' samples. The chain joins TRBV7-9 to TRBJ2-7; TRBD1 matches at 8 bases. Sequenced material: PBMCs. In DNA, the CDR3 is TGTGCCAGCAGCTTAGAGGGTAGGGGACAGGAGTACTTC. The encoded protein is CASSLEGRGQEYF.